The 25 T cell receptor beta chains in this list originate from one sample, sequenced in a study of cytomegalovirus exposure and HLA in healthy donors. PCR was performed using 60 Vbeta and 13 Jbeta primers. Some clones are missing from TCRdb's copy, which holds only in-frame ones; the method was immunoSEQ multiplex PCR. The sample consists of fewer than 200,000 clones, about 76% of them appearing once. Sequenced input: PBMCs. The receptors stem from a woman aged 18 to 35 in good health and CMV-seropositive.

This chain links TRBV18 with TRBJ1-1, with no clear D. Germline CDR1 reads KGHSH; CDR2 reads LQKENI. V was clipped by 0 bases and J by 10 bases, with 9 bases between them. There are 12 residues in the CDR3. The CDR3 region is CASSPPARTAFF. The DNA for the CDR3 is TGTGCCAGCTCACCACCGGCAAGAACAGCTTTCTTT.

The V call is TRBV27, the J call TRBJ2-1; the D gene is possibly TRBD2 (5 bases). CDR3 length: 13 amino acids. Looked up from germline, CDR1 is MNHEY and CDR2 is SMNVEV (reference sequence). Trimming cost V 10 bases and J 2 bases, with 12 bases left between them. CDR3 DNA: TGTGCCACCGCGGGCCCGCCCTACAATGAGCAGTTCTTC. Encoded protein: CATAGPPYNEQFF.

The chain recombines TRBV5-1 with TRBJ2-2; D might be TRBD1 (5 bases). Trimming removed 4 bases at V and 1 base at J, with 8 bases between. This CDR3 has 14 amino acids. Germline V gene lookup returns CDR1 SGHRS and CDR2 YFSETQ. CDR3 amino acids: CASSADRNTGELFF. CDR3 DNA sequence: TGCGCCAGCAGCGCTGACAGGAACACCGGGGAGCTGTTTTTT.

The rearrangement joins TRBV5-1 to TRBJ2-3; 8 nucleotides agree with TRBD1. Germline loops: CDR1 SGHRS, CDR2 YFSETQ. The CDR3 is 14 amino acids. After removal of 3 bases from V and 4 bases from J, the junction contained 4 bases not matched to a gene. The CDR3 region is CASSYGQGPDTQYF. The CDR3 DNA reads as TGCGCCAGCAGCTATGGACAGGGCCCAGATACGCAGTATTTT.

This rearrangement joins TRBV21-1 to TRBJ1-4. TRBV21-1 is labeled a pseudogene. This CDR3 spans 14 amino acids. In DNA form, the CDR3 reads TGTGCCAGACCACCCGGGTGGTGGTTAGAAAAACTGTTTTTT. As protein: CARPPGWWLEKLFF.

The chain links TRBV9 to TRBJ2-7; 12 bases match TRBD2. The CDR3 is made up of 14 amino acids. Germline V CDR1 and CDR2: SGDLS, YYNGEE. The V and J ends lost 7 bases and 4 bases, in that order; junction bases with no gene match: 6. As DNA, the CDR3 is TGTGCCAGCCATACTAGCGGGGGGTGGTACGAGCAGTACTTC. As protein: CASHTSGGWYEQYF.

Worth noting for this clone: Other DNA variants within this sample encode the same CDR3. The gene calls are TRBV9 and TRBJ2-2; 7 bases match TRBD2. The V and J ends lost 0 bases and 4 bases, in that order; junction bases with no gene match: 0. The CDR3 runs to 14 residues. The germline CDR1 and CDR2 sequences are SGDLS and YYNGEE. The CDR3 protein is CASSVGGGTGELFF. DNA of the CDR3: TGTGCCAGCAGCGTAGGCGGGGGCACCGGGGAGCTGTTTTTT.

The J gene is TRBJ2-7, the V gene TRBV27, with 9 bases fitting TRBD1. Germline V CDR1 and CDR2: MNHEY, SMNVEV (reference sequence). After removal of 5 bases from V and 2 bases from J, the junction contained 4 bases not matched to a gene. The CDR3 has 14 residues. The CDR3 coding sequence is TGTGCCAGCAGTGCCGGGACAGGGCCCTACGAGCAGTACTTC. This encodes CASSAGTGPYEQYF.

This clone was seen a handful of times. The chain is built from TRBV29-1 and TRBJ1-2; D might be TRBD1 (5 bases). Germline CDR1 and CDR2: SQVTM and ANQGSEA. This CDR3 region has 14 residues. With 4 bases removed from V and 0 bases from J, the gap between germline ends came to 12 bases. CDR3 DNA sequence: TGCAGCGTTGCGAACAGGATTACTAACTATGGCTACACCTTC. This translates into CSVANRITNYGYTF.

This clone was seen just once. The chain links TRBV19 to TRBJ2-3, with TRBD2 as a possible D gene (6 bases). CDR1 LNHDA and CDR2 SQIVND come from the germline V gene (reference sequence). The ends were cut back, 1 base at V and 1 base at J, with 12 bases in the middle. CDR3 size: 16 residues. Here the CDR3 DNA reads TGTGCCAGTAGTATAGGGGAGGACTACGGCACAGATACGCAGTATTTT. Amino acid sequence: CASSIGEDYGTDTQYF.

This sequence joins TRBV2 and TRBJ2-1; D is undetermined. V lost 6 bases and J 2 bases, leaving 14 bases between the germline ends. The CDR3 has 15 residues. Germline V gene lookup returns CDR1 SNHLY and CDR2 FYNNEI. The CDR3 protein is CASSDLPGTYNEQFF. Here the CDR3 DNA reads TGTGCCAGCAGCGACCTCCCAGGCACCTACAATGAGCAGTTCTTC.

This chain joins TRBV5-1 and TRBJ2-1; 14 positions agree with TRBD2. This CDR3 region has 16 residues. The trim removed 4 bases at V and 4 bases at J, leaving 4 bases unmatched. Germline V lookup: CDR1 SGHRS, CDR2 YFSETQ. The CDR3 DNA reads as TGCGCCAGCAGCCACCGGACTAGCGGGGGGTACAATGAGCAGTTCTTC. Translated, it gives CASSHRTSGGYNEQFF.

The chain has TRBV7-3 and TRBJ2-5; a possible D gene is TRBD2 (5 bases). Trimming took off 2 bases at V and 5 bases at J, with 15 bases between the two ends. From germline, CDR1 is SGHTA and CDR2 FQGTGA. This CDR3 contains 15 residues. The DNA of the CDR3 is TGTGCCAGCAGCTTATCGCTCGGGGATCTGGAGACCCAGTACTTC. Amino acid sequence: CASSLSLGDLETQYF. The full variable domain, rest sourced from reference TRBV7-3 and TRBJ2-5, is GAGVSQTPSNKVTEKGKYVELRCDPISGHTALYWYRQSLGQGPEFLIYFQGTGAADDSGLPNDRFFAVRPEGSVSTLKIQRTERGDSAVYLCASSLSLGDLETQYFGPGTRLLVL.

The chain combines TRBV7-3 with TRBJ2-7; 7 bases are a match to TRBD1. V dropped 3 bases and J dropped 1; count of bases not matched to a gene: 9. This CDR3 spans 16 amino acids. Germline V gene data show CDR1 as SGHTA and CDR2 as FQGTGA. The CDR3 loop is CASSFLTGRGSYEQYF. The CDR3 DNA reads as TGTGCCAGCAGCTTCCTGACAGGGAGAGGGTCCTACGAGCAGTACTTC.

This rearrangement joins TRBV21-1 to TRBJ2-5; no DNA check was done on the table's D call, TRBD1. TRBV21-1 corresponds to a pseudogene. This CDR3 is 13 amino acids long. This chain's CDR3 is CASSGQGQETQYF. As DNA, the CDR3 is TGTGCCAGCAGCGGTCAGGGTCAAGAGACCCAGTACTTC.

The DNA of the CDR3 is TGTGCCAGCAGTTACTCTAACAGGGGGGACACTGAAGCTTTCTTT. It codes for CASSYSNRGDTEAFF. The V call is TRBV6-5, the J call TRBJ1-1, with 8 positions matching TRBD1. V was clipped by 0 bases and J by 3 bases; unmatched bases: 3. The CDR3 totals 15 residues. Per the germline V gene, CDR1 is MNHEY and CDR2 is SVGAGI.

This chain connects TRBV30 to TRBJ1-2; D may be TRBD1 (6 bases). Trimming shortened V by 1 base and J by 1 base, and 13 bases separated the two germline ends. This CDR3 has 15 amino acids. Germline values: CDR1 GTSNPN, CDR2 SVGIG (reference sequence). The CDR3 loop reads CAWSAGTPFNYGYTF. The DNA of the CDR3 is TGTGCCTGGAGTGCTGGGACACCCTTTAACTATGGCTACACCTTC.

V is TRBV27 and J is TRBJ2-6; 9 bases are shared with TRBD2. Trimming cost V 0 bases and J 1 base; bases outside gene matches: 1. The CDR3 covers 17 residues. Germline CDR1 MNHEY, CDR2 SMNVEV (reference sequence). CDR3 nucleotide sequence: TGTGCCAGCAGTTTATCTAGCGGGGGATCTGGGGCCAACGTCCTGACTTTC. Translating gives CASSLSSGGSGANVLTF.

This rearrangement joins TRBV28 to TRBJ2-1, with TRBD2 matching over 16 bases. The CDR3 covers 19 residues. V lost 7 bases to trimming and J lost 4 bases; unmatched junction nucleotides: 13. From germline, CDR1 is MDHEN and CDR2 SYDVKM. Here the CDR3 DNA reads TGTGCCAGCAAGCAAGCGGTGGGACTAGCGGGGGGGCCTTACAATGAGCAGTTCTTC. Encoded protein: CASKQAVGLAGGPYNEQFF.

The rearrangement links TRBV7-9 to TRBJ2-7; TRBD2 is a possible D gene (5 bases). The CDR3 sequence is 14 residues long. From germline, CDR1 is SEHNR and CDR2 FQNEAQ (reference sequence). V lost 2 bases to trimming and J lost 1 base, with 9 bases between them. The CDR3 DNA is TGTGCCAGCAGCTTAACGGGGTTATCCTACGAGCAGTACTTC. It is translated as CASSLTGLSYEQYF.

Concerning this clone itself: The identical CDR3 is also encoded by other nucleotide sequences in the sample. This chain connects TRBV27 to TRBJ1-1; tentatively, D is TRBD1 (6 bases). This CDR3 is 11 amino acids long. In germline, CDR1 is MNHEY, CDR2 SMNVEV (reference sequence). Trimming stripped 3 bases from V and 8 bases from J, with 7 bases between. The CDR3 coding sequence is TGTGCCAGCAGTTTTGGGACAGAAGCTTTCTTT. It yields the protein CASSFGTEAFF.

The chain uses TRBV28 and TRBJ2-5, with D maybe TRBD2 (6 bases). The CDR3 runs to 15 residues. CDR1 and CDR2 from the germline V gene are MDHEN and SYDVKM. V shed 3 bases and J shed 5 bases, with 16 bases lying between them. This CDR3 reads CASSFRTVRGETQYF. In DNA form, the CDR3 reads TGTGCCAGCAGTTTCCGGACGGTTCGGGGGGAGACCCAGTACTTC.

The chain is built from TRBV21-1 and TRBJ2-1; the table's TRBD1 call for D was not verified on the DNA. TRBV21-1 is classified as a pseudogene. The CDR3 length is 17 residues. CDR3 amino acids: CASSKTPGQDFHNEQFF. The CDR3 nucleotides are TGTGCCAGCAGCAAGACGCCGGGACAGGACTTCCACAATGAGCAGTTCTTC.

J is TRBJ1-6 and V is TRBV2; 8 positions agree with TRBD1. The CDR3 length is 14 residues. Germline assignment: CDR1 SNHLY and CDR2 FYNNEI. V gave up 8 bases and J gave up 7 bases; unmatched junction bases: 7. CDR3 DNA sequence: TGTGCCAGCCGGCGGGACAGGTTGAATTCACCCCTCCACTTT. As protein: CASRRDRLNSPLHF.

The CDR3: CASSFKGEDRAGNTEAFF. CDR3 in DNA: TGTGCCAGCAGTTTTAAGGGGGAGGACAGGGCGGGGAACACTGAAGCTTTCTTT. V gene TRBV27 combines with J gene TRBJ1-1, with 8 bases lining up with TRBD1. Germline CDR1 and CDR2: MNHEY and SMNVEV (reference sequence). The junction had 13 bases not matched to a gene; V was cut back by 3 bases and J by 1 base. There are 18 residues in the CDR3.